This TCR beta chain is drawn from a study of blood T cell repertoires in COVID-19. Across the whole study: From the United States, Italy and Spain came samples of acute and convalescent COVID-19.

In the study's own analysis: Counts of nucleated cells, estimated from reference gene primer amplification, were obtained. Sequenced by immunoSEQ multiplex PCR; TCRdb stores in-frame clones only, minus some. From that table come the V and J calls and clone size; the DNA was used to work out D and trimming. The data hold about 280,000 clones, with around 90% observed a single time. The CDR3 is made up of 14 amino acids. Germline CDR1 SGDLS, CDR2 YYNGEE. V was pared by 0 bases and J by 2 bases, with 9 bases between. The V call is TRBV9, the J call TRBJ2-7; D might be TRBD2 (6 bases). Sequenced input: peripheral blood. The sequence derives from a woman between 45 and 65 years old who had recovered from COVID-19. CDR3 coding DNA: TGTGCCAGCAGCGTAGAATCGGGAGCCTACGAGCAGTACTTC. Its protein is CASSVESGAYEQYF.